These T cell receptor beta chains were read from a single sample in a study of T cell responses to AZD1222 COVID-19 vaccine. Using immunoSEQ multiplex PCR, the repertoire was profiled, and TCRdb retains in-frame clones only, with some absent. This listing includes some 150,000 clones. Source material: peripheral blood. These receptor sequences come from an adult in good health. Both conserved end residues are part of each CDR3. The D gene is left open where the match is weak.

J	D	V	CDR3	DNA
TRBJ2-7	-	TRBV5-6	CASSHNRAITYEQYF	TGTGCCAGCAGCCATAACAGGGCCATAACCTACGAGCAGTACTTC
TRBJ1-2	TRBD1	TRBV28	CASRGQGALGYTF	TGTGCCAGCAGGGGACAGGGGGCGCTTGGCTACACCTTC
TRBJ2-5	TRBD2	TRBV19	CASSTSGGAQPTQYF	TGTGCCAGTAGCACTAGCGGGGGGGCCCAACCGACCCAGTACTTC
TRBJ2-7	-	TRBV2	CASSEVLGYEQYF	TGTGCCAGCAGTGAGGTATTGGGGTACGAGCAGTACTTC
TRBJ2-2	TRBD1	TRBV5-1	CASSPGQGNTGELFF	TGCGCCAGCAGCCCAGGACAGGGAAACACCGGGGAGCTGTTTTTT
TRBJ1-2	-	TRBV6-1	CASSEAWSEVRGYTF	TGTGCCAGCAGTGAAGCATGGTCTGAGGTTAGAGGCTACACCTTC
TRBJ2-5	TRBD1	TRBV7-6	CASSLGGQQETQYF	TGTGCCAGCAGCTTAGGGGGACAGCAAGAGACCCAGTACTTC
TRBJ1-2	-	TRBV7-2	CASSYPGIFGYTF	TGTGCCAGCAGCTACCCGGGCATTTTTGGCTACACCTTC
TRBJ2-3	TRBD2	TRBV5-1	CASSQQRGTSTDTQYF	TGCGCCAGCAGTCAGCAGCGGGGAACTAGCACAGATACGCAGTATTTT
TRBJ1-6	-	TRBV7-8	CASSLQGNSPLHF	TGTGCCAGCAGCTTACAGGGGAATTCACCCCTCCACTTT
TRBJ2-5	-	TRBV12-3/TRBV12-4	CASSIGETQYF	TGTGCCAGCAGTATAGGCGAGACCCAGTACTTC
TRBJ1-1	-	TRBV10-3	CAISGQVVVGTEAFF	TGTGCCATCAGTGGACAGGTGGTAGTGGGCACTGAAGCTTTCTTT
TRBJ2-5	-	TRBV6-5	CASSLRTPQETQYF	TGTGCCAGCAGCCTTCGGACGCCACAAGAGACCCAGTACTTC
TRBJ1-4	TRBD1	TRBV7-2	CASSPGGANEKLFF	TGTGCCAGCAGCCCAGGGGGAGCTAATGAAAAACTGTTTTTT
TRBJ1-2	-	TRBV6-2/TRBV6-3	CASSYSTEGYTF	TGTGCCAGCAGTTACTCCACGGAGGGCTACACCTTC
TRBJ1-2	-	TRBV5-1	CASYESSGLGGYTF	TGCGCCAGCTACGAAAGTTCAGGTCTGGGTGGCTACACCTTC
TRBJ2-4	TRBD2	TRBV7-2	CASSLASGGLIQYF	TGTGCCAGCAGCTTAGCCAGCGGGGGACTCATTCAGTACTTC
TRBJ1-6	-	TRBV9	CASGPEIPNSPLHF	TGTGCCAGCGGCCCGGAAATCCCTAATTCACCCCTCCACTTT
TRBJ2-4	-	TRBV28	CASSYKNIQYF	TGTGCCAGCAGTTACAAAAACATTCAGTACTTC
TRBJ1-2	TRBD1	TRBV2	CASSEAGGRGYTF	TGTGCCAGCAGTGAGGCAGGGGGTCGGGGCTACACCTTC
TRBJ2-3	-	TRBV5-5	CASSFGPTDPPDTQYF	TGTGCCAGCAGCTTTGGGCCAACCGACCCCCCAGATACGCAGTATTTT
TRBJ1-6	-	TRBV23-1	CASSQVDRFYNSPLHF	TGCGCCAGCAGTCAAGTCGACAGGTTTTATAATTCACCCCTCCACTTT
TRBJ1-4	-	TRBV5-5	CASSSLVGTNEKLFF	TGTGCCAGCAGTTCCCTCGTAGGGACTAATGAAAAACTGTTTTTT
TRBJ1-3	-	TRBV6-5	CASRPGGTGGNTIYF	TGTGCCAGCAGACCCGGGGGGACGGGGGGAAACACCATATATTTT
TRBJ1-1	-	TRBV10-3	CAISDTDSPNTEAFF	TGTGCCATCAGTGACACAGACTCCCCGAACACTGAAGCTTTCTTT
TRBJ1-2	-	TRBV5-4	CASSPTPDQNYGYTF	TGTGCCAGCAGCCCCACCCCAGACCAAAACTATGGCTACACCTTC
TRBJ2-7	-	TRBV30	CAWSASGTSSSYEQYF	TGTGCCTGGAGTGCTTCCGGGACATCTAGCTCCTACGAGCAGTACTTC
TRBJ2-2	-	TRBV3-1/TRBV3-2	CASSLAQTNTGELFF	TGTGCCAGCAGCCTCGCCCAGACGAACACCGGGGAGCTGTTTTTT
TRBJ2-3	TRBD1	TRBV29-1	CSVEGGQGWTQYF	TGCAGCGTTGAAGGGGGACAGGGCTGGACGCAGTATTTT
TRBJ1-1	TRBD1	TRBV5-1	CASSLGTGASNTEAFF	TGCGCCAGCAGTTTGGGGACAGGGGCGTCGAACACTGAAGCTTTCTTT
TRBJ1-5	-	TRBV6-1	CASSEVWTVQPQHF	TGTGCCAGCAGTGAAGTTTGGACAGTCCAGCCCCAGCATTTT
TRBJ2-5	-	TRBV5-1	CASSLAWPQETQYF	TGCGCCAGCAGCTTGGCCTGGCCCCAAGAGACCCAGTACTTC
TRBJ1-2	TRBD1	TRBV5-6	CASSRRFDRANYGYTF	TGTGCCAGCAGCCGGCGGTTTGACAGGGCAAACTATGGCTACACCTTC
TRBJ1-2	TRBD1	TRBV5-1	CASSPGQGGGYTF	TGCGCCAGCAGCCCGGGACAGGGAGGAGGCTACACCTTC
TRBJ1-1	TRBD1	TRBV5-1	CASSLAQGATEAFF	TGCGCCAGCAGCTTGGCACAGGGGGCAACTGAAGCTTTCTTT
TRBJ1-1	TRBD1	TRBV7-2	CASSLQGDTEAFF	TGTGCCAGCAGCCTCCAGGGGGACACTGAAGCTTTCTTT
TRBJ1-2	-	TRBV30	CAWSVGVGYGYTF	TGTGCCTGGAGTGTTGGAGTTGGCTATGGCTACACCTTC
TRBJ1-4	-	TRBV2	CASSVGGRMTELFF	TGTGCCAGCAGTGTCGGGGGGAGGATGACGGAACTGTTTTTT
TRBJ1-5	-	TRBV7-8	CASSSRQLSNQPQHF	TGTGCCAGCAGTTCTAGACAGTTGAGCAATCAGCCCCAGCATTTT
TRBJ1-5	TRBD1	TRBV19	CASSNRGRGQPQHF	TGTGCCAGTAGTAACAGGGGGCGAGGTCAGCCCCAGCATTTT
TRBJ2-1	TRBD1	TRBV27	CASSYRGYNEQFF	TGTGCCAGCAGTTACAGGGGGTACAATGAGCAGTTCTTC
TRBJ1-5	-	TRBV28	CASLGYQDLNQPQHF	TGTGCCAGTTTGGGGTATCAGGACCTTAATCAGCCCCAGCATTTT
TRBJ1-2	TRBD1	TRBV19	CASTWTGGYGYTF	TGTGCCAGTACCTGGACAGGGGGCTATGGCTACACCTTC
TRBJ1-1	-	TRBV15	CATSRGVISGRGTEAFF	TGTGCCACCAGCAGAGGGGTTATATCGGGCAGGGGAACTGAAGCTTTCTTT
TRBJ1-5	-	TRBV4-1	CASSRTDSGSNQPQHF	TGCGCCAGCAGCCGGACGGACAGTGGCAGCAATCAGCCCCAGCATTTT
TRBJ1-4	-	TRBV9	CASSPSGGWSATNEKLFF	TGTGCCAGCAGCCCTAGCGGGGGGTGGTCTGCAACTAATGAAAAACTGTTTTTT
TRBJ2-3	TRBD2	TRBV7-3	CASSLVRSGGGDTQYF	TGTGCCAGCAGCTTAGTGCGTAGCGGGGGCGGGGATACGCAGTATTTT
TRBJ2-2	-	TRBV11-1	CASSTMGQPGELFF	TGTGCCAGCAGCACAATGGGACAACCCGGGGAGCTGTTTTTT
TRBJ1-4	-	TRBV3-1/TRBV3-2	CASSPLLGQGLAF	TGTGCCAGCAGCCCCCTGCTAGGGCAGGGTTTAGCTTTT
TRBJ1-3	-	TRBV30	CALTGGPTGNTIYF	TGTGCCTTAACGGGGGGGCCGACGGGAAACACCATATATTTT
TRBJ2-7	-	TRBV5-6	CASSLSGTPSVQYF	TGTGCCAGCAGCTTGAGTGGGACACCGTCGGTGCAGTACTTC